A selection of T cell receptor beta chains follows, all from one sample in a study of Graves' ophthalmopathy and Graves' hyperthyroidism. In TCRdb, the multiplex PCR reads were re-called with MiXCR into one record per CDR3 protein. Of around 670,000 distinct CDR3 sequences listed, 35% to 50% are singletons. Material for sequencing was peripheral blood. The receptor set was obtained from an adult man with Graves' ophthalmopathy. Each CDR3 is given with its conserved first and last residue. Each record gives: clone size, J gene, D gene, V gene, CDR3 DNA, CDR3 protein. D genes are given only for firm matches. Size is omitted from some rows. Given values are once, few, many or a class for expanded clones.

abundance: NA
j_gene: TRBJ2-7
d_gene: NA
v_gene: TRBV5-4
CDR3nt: TGTGCCAGCAGCTTGGTAGGAGGTTATAGTAGACCACACGAGCAGTACTTC
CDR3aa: CASSLVGGYSRPHEQYF

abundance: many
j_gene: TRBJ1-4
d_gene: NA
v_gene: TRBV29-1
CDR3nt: TGCAGCTCCCGGGACCCAGGGGAAAAACTGTTTTTT
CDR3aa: CSSRDPGEKLFF

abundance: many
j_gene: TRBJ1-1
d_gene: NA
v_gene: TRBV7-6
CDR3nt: TGCGCCAGCAGCTTGGGTGGGACCACTGAAGCTTTCTTT
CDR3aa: CASSLGGTTEAFF

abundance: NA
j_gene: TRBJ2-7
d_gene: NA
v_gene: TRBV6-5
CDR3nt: TGTGCCAGCAGCAGGGTGGGGCAATACGAGCAGTACTTC
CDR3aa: CASSRVGQYEQYF

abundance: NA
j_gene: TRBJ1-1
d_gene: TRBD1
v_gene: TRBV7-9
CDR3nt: TGTGCCAGCAGCCCTTCTTGGACAGGGAGGAGTGAAGCTTTCTTT
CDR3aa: CASSPSWTGRSEAFF

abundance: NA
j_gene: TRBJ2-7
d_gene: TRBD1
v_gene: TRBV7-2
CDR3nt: TGTGCCAGCAGCCTAGGGACAGGGGGACTAAGCTCCTACGAGCAGTACTTC
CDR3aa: CASSLGTGGLSSYEQYF

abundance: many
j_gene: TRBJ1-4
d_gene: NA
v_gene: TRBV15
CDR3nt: TGTGCCACCAGCAGAGAAGGTCCATTGTTTTTT
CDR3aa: CATSREGPLFF

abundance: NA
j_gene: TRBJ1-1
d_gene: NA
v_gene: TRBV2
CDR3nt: TGTGCCAGCAGTTTCCGGGCCGCGAACACTGAAGCTTTCTTT
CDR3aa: CASSFRAANTEAFF

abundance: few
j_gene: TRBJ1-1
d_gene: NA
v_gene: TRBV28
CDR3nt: TGTGCCAGCAACGGAGGCGGGATCACTGAAGCTTTCTTT
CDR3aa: CASNGGGITEAFF

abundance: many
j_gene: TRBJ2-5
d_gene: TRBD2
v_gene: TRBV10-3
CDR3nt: TGTGCCATCAGTGAGCCCGTCGGACTAGCGGGCCAAGAGACCCAGTACTTC
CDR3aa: CAISEPVGLAGQETQYF

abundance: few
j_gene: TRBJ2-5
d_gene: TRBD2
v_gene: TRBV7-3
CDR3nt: TGTGCCAGCAGCTTAATAGCCGGGAGGGAGACCCAGTACTTC
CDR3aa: CASSLIAGRETQYF

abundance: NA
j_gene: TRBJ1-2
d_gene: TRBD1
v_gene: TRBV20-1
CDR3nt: TGCAGTGCTAGAGAATCTAGGACAGGGAGGGAGGGTGGCTACACCTTC
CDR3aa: CSARESRTGREGGYTF

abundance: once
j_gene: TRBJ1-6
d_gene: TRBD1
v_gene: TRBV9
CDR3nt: TGTGCCAGCTCCGGGACAGCGAGGGATTCACCCCTCCACTTT
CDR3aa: CASSGTARDSPLHF

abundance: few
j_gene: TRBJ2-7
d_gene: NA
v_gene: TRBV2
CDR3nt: TGTGCCAGCAGGGCAGGGGGGGTTGGCGGGAAGAGTCCCCTCGAGCAGTACTTC
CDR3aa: CASRAGGVGGKSPLEQYF

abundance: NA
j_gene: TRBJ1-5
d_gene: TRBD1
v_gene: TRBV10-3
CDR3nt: TGTGCCAGCAGTTTATCAAAAGGGGGCGGCCCTATCAATCAGCCCCAGCATTTT
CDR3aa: CASSLSKGGGPINQPQHF

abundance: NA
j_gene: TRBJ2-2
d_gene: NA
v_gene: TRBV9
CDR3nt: TGTGCCAGCAGCTCCAGGTTGGCCGGGGAGCTGTTTTTT
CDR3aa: CASSSRLAGELFF

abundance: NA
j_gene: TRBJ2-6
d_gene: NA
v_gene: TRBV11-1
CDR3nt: TGTGCCAGCAGCGTTGCGTCAGGGCGCGGGGCCAACGTCCTGACTTTC
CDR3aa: CASSVASGRGANVLTF

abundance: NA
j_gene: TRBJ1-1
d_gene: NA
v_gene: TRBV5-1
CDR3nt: TGTGCCAGCAGCTTAGGGGTCTTGGGGGTGGCTGAAGCTTCCTTT
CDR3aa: CASSLGVLGVAEASF

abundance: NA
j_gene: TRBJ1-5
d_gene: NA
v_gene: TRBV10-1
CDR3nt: TGCGCCAGCAGTGGACCTCCCGGGGGGGTTAGCAATCAGCCCCAGCATTTT
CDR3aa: CASSGPPGGVSNQPQHF

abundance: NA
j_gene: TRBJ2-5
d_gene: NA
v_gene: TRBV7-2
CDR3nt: TGTGCCAGTAGTGCCCGGGAAAACCAAGAGACCCAGTACTTC
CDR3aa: CASSARENQETQYF